This paragraph reports one T cell receptor beta chain. The antigen remains unidentified. The CDR3 runs to 12 residues. Germline loops: CDR1 MDHEN, CDR2 SYDVKM. V was shortened by 5 bases and J by 2 bases, with 7 bases between the two germline ends. Libraries were prepared by immunoSEQ multiplex PCR; TCRdb keeps only in-frame clonotypes and omits some of them. Here the sample spans about 260,000 clones, roughly 91% being singletons. These data originate in a study of cytomegalovirus exposure and HLA in healthy donors. General study results and limits: The classifier, whose performance was assessed in both the original and validation cohorts, reportedly diagnosed cytomegalovirus status with high specificity and sensitivity. Rare TCR sequences predominated, though certain public TCRs were found in many donors.

The TCR was taken from a woman in her 30s in good health and CMV-seronegative. The rearrangement uses TRBV28 and TRBJ2-7, with no clear D. Sequenced: PBMCs. CDR3 sequence: CASSVPAYEQYF. The DNA for the CDR3 is TGTGCCAGCAGTGTCCCCGCCTACGAGCAGTACTTC.